This T cell receptor (beta chain) appears in the sequencing data of a study of blood T cells in healthy people across ages. Whole-study findings and limits: Conclusively comparing naive with antigen-experienced cells was impossible with unsorted PBMCs.

Trimming at V came to 3 bases and at J to 3 bases, leaving 5 bases not matched to a gene. Per the germline V gene, CDR1 is SGDLS and CDR2 is YYNGEE. This CDR3 contains 14 residues. Together with a sample-barcoded 5' primer, a J-beta primer mix was included in a second PCR lasting about 7 to 12 cycles. A single record per CDR3 protein comes from TCRdb applying MiXCR to the 5' RACE reads. The sample lists approximately 800,000 distinct CDR3 sequences, 46% occurring once. About this clonotype itself: The target antigen is unknown.

The sequence was collected from an elderly man in good health. This chain joins TRBV9 and TRBJ1-1, with 7 bases aligning to TRBD1. The specimen sequenced was blood. The CDR3, as DNA: TGTGCCAGCAGCGCCCACCAGGGGGACACTGAAGCTTTCTTT. Translating gives CASSAHQGDTEAFF.